Reported below is one T cell receptor (beta chain). The antigen is undetermined. The J segment lost 2 bases and the V segment lost 2 bases, leaving 0 bases of the junction unmatched. The length of the CDR3 is 12 residues. CDR1 GTSNPN and CDR2 SVGIG come from the germline V gene (reference sequence). The sample belongs to a study of neoadjuvant anti-PD-1 for oral cavity cancer. Overall study context: Around day 43, patients without progression received a fourth nivolumab dose before surgery.

Analysis of PBMCs was direct, with no culture step. Method: immunoSEQ multiplex PCR; TCRdb's copy keeps in-frame clones and lacks some. In the table there are some 66,000 clones, 83% of which are singletons. General observations from the study: PBMC Gini-index clonality exceeded responders' in non-responders post-nivolumab.

The chain couples TRBV30 to TRBJ2-7, with 7 bases identical to TRBD1. The receptor's source is a person aged 40 to 85 with oral cavity squamous cell carcinoma. The sequencing here drew on PBMCs, taken before nivolumab (anti-PD-1) treatment. The chain's CDR3 is CAWSQGAYEQYF. The DNA of the CDR3 is TGTGCCTGGAGTCAGGGGGCCTACGAGCAGTACTTC.